Detailed here is one T cell receptor (beta chain). Its specificity is not known. TCRdb keeps only in-frame clones here, not all; method: immunoSEQ multiplex PCR. The sample has 140,000 to 150,000 clones, about nine tenths seen once. This sample was taken from a study of T cell responses to AZD1222 COVID-19 vaccine. Study-level background: Second-dose recipients at about 4 or about 12 weeks were treated as one pooled group. Study-wide results and limits: Rises in breadth and depth of Spike-specific TCRs came after two AZD1222 doses. Without day 14 samples, only post-peak T cell repertoires were studied. Baseline serostatus was positive in only six AZD1222 recipients.

This CDR3 has 14 residues. V was cut by 4 bases and J by 6 bases, with 12 bases left in between. In germline, CDR1 is MNHEY, CDR2 SVGEGT. This receptor was taken from an adult in good health. This chain joins TRBV6-2 or TRBV6-3 and TRBJ2-2; D ambiguous. The sample here was peripheral blood, taken on day 0 of AZD1222 vaccination. Here the CDR3 DNA reads TGTGCCAGCAGTTCGTGGGATTTCCCCGGGGAGCTGTTTTTT. This translates into CASSSWDFPGELFF.